A single sample gave rise to the 18 T cell receptor beta chains below, sequenced in a study of T cell responses to AZD1222 COVID-19 vaccine. Sequencing was performed with immunoSEQ multiplex PCR; in TCRdb, only in-frame clones are kept and a portion is missing. The sample lists around 130,000 clones, about nine tenths occurring once. The input for sequencing was peripheral blood, taken 28 days after the second AZD1222 dose. The origin of the receptors is an adult who received the AZD1222 COVID-19 vaccine.

This clone was recorded at least ten times. V gene TRBV5-6 combines with J gene TRBJ1-3; 7 bases fit TRBD1. Trimming at V came to 5 bases and at J to 2 bases, leaving 4 bases not matched to a gene. The CDR3 extends over 14 amino acids. Germline V gene lookup returns CDR1 SGHDT and CDR2 YYEEEE. CDR3: CASRDQGAGNTIYF. CDR3 coding DNA: TGTGCCAGCAGAGATCAGGGGGCTGGAAACACCATATATTTT. The full variable domain, completed using reference TRBV5-6 and TRBJ1-3, is DAGVTQSPTHLIKTRGQQVTLRCSPKSGHDTVSWYQQALGQGPQFIFQYYEEEERQRGNFPDRFSGHQFPNYSSELNVNALLLGDSALYLCASRDQGAGNTIYFGEGSWLTVV.

This clone was seen just once. The V gene is TRBV23-1, the J gene TRBJ2-3; D is possibly TRBD1 or TRBD2 (5 bases each). TRBV23-1 is marked as an open reading frame, function uncertain. This CDR3 has 12 amino acids. The V gene lost 5 bases and the J gene lost 6 bases, with 9 bases spanning the gap. The CDR3 protein is CASSFEGDTQYF. DNA for the CDR3: TGCGCCAGCAGTTTTGAGGGGGATACGCAGTATTTT.

The table lists this clone with a count of one. This sequence joins TRBV18 and TRBJ1-5; D is unclear. V was pared by 3 bases and J by 2 bases, with 8 bases between. Per the germline V gene, CDR1 is KGHSH and CDR2 is LQKENI. The CDR3 covers 14 residues. The CDR3 DNA follows: TGTGCCAGCTCACCTTCCGTAGGCAATCAGCCCCAGCATTTT. Amino acid sequence: CASSPSVGNQPQHF.

This chain uses TRBV27 with TRBJ1-1; 7 bases match TRBD1. Losses at the gene ends were 6 bases for V and 1 base for J; bases not matched to a gene: 5. The CDR3 has 14 amino acids. Per germline, CDR1 MNHEY and CDR2 SMNVEV (reference sequence). Here the CDR3 reads CASSQGTANTEAFF. Written as DNA, the CDR3 is TGTGCCAGCAGCCAAGGGACAGCGAACACTGAAGCTTTCTTT.

This clone was found a few times. The chain recombines TRBV4-2 with TRBJ2-7, with TRBD1 as a possible D gene (6 bases). V was clipped by 4 bases and J by 1 base, with 8 bases between them. Germline CDR1 reads LGHNA; CDR2 reads YNFKEQ. This CDR3 has 13 amino acids. CDR3 protein: CASSRGQSYEQYF. DNA of the CDR3: TGTGCCAGCAGCCGGGGACAATCCTACGAGCAGTACTTC.

The chain combines TRBV19 with TRBJ2-1, with no clear D. V lost 4 bases, J lost 8 bases, and 15 bases lay in between. In germline, CDR1 is LNHDA, CDR2 SQIVND (reference sequence). The CDR3 runs 14 residues. The CDR3 region is CASSRSIPRDEQFF. The CDR3 DNA reads as TGTGCCAGTAGTAGGTCGATTCCTCGGGATGAGCAGTTCTTC.

The sample holds one count of this clone. The V call is TRBV11-3, the J call TRBJ1-1, with no clear D. Germline CDR1 is SGHNT and CDR2 is YENEEA. The ends were cut back, 10 bases at V and 3 bases at J, with 3 bases in the middle. CDR3 length: 9 amino acids. The CDR3 coding sequence is TGTGCCAACCACACTGAAGCTTTCTTT. Amino acid sequence: CANHTEAFF.

The chain links TRBV9 to TRBJ1-3; no definite D call. Trimming stripped 0 bases from V and 3 bases from J, with 7 bases between. In germline, CDR1 is SGDLS, CDR2 YYNGEE. The CDR3 contains 14 residues. In nucleotides, the CDR3 is TGTGCCAGCAGCGTAGGAAACCGTGGAAACACCATATATTTT. It yields the protein CASSVGNRGNTIYF.

This clone was recorded once. This chain joins TRBV12-3 or TRBV12-4 and TRBJ1-3, with D unclear. The CDR3 runs 13 residues. V lost 3 bases to trimming and J lost 3 bases, with 6 bases between them. CDR3 in DNA: TGTGCCAGCAGTTTGCTCATTGGAAACACCATATATTTT. It specifies CASSLLIGNTIYF.

Concerning this clone: The same CDR3 also results from other DNA sequences found in this sample. The V call is TRBV21-1, the J call TRBJ2-5; no DNA check was done on the table's D call, TRBD2. TRBV21-1 is labeled a pseudogene. The CDR3 runs to 20 residues. CDR3 in DNA: TGTGCCAGCAGCAAAGTTAAAGAAAAGACGGGAGCGGGAGGGCAAGAGACCCAGTACTTC. Its translation: CASSKVKEKTGAGGQETQYF.

The V and J genes are TRBV7-8 and TRBJ1-3; tentatively, D is TRBD1 (5 bases). This CDR3 region has 18 residues. Germline-derived CDR1 and CDR2 are SGHVS and FQNEAQ. The germline V and J ends were trimmed by 3 bases and 0 bases, with 18 bases remaining between them. The CDR3 region is CASSFTTPGLTSGNTIYF. CDR3 coding DNA: TGTGCCAGCAGCTTTACCACTCCGGGACTGACCTCTGGAAACACCATATATTTT.

Here the CDR3 reads CASSTRPGQLNNEKLFF. DNA for the CDR3: TGCGCCAGCAGCACCCGACCGGGACAGTTGAATAACGAAAAACTGTTTTTT. The V gene is TRBV5-1, the J gene TRBJ1-4; the match to TRBD1 covers 7 bases. J gave up 8 bases and V 4 bases, and 17 bases lay outside the gene matches. Germline CDR1 and CDR2: SGHRS and YFSETQ. This CDR3 comprises 17 residues.

J is TRBJ1-2 and V is TRBV19; D is uncertain. Per the germline V gene, CDR1 is LNHDA and CDR2 is SQIVND (reference sequence). The CDR3 has 15 residues. Deletions cut 3 bases from V and 5 bases from J, with 16 bases between. CDR3 sequence reads: CASSISEAGQYGYTF. The CDR3 DNA reads as TGTGCCAGTAGTATTTCAGAGGCAGGCCAATATGGCTACACCTTC.

The gene calls are TRBV3-1 (or the pseudogene TRBV3-2) and TRBJ2-2; maybe TRBD2 (5 bases). Germline V gene lookup returns CDR1 LGHDT and CDR2 YNNKEL (reference sequence). The V end was cut by 5 bases, the J end by 1 base, with 8 bases between. This CDR3 has 14 residues. The CDR3 DNA reads as TGTGCCAGCAGCGGACTCGAGAACACCGGGGAGCTGTTTTTT. Protein: CASSGLENTGELFF.

This rearrangement joins TRBV19 to TRBJ2-7; D might be TRBD2 (6 bases). There are 14 residues in the CDR3. Germline CDR1 reads LNHDA; CDR2 reads SQIVND (reference sequence). Trimming stripped 5 bases from V and 0 bases from J, with 11 bases between. CDR3 sequence (DNA): TGTGCCAGTAGTTTACGCGGGATCTCCTACGAGCAGTACTTC. Protein sequence: CASSLRGISYEQYF.

The V call is TRBV20-1, the J call TRBJ1-1, with D unresolved. V was pared by 0 bases and J by 7 bases, with 6 bases between. The CDR3 has 11 amino acids. Germline values: CDR1 DFQATT, CDR2 SNEGSKA (reference sequence). In DNA, the CDR3 is TGCAGTGCTAGAGATTTTAGTGAAGCTTTCTTT. This translates into CSARDFSEAFF.

The chain employs TRBV15 and TRBJ2-7, with 9 bases identical to TRBD1. The germline gives CDR1 LNHNV, CDR2 YYDKDF (reference sequence). The CDR3 runs to 16 residues. With 1 base clipped from V and 1 base from J, the junction kept 5 bases outside the gene matches. The CDR3 nucleotides read TGTGCCACCAGCAGAGGGATCGGGACAGGGTCCTACGAGCAGTACTTC. The encoded protein is CATSRGIGTGSYEQYF. Variable domain in full (rest from reference TRBV15 and TRBJ2-7): DAMVIQNPRYQVTQFGKPVTLSCSQTLNHNVMYWYQQKSSQAPKLLFHYYDKDFNNEADTPDNFQSRRPNTSFCFLDIRSPGLGDTAMYLCATSRGIGTGSYEQYFGPGTRLTVT.

This chain joins TRBV29-1 and TRBJ2-3, with 11 bases fitting TRBD1. This CDR3 is 14 amino acids long. With V trimmed by 4 bases and J by 5 bases, 5 bases remained unmatched. Germline V CDR1 and CDR2: SQVTM, ANQGSEA. The DNA for the CDR3 is TGCAGCGTTGGGACAGGGGGCGCAAGAGATACGCAGTATTTT. It codes for CSVGTGGARDTQYF.